This is a list of T cell receptor beta chains from one sample in a study of T cells in Graves' hyperthyroidism and ophthalmopathy. A single record per CDR3 protein comes from TCRdb applying MiXCR to the multiplex PCR reads. This table holds 250,000 to 300,000 distinct CDR3 sequences, more than 14% found once. Sequencing was done on a sample of blood. The receptors come from a woman in her 40s with Graves' hyperthyroidism that later progressed to Graves' ophthalmopathy. CDR3s include the opening cysteine and the closing phenylalanine or tryptophan. The order of the fields is CDR3 DNA, CDR3 protein, D gene, J gene, clone size, V gene. D genes are given only for firm matches. A row's size may be missing; if present it is once, few, many or a size class.

TGCAGCGTTGATGGAGCGGAGGAGACCCAGTACTTC	CSVDGAEETQYF	-	TRBJ2-5	many	TRBV29-1
TGTGCCAGCAGCTCGTCGAGGAACTATGGCTACACCTTC	CASSSSRNYGYTF	-	TRBJ1-2	many	TRBV6-2/TRBV6-3
TGTGCCAGCAGCTTTAGCGGGAGGGTAAACTGGGAGCAGTTCTTC	CASSFSGRVNWEQFF	TRBD2	TRBJ2-1	-	TRBV11-2
TGTGCCAGCAGCCTACGGTTTACTAGCCCTAAGGCAGATACGCAGTATTTT	CASSLRFTSPKADTQYF	-	TRBJ2-3	many	TRBV7-2
TGCGCCAGCTGCTGGACTAGCACAGATACGCAGTATTTT	CASCWTSTDTQYF	-	TRBJ2-3	many	TRBV10-1
TGTGCCAGCAGCCAAGGACCTATCAATGAGCAGTTCTTC	CASSQGPINEQFF	-	TRBJ2-1	many	TRBV28
TGTGCCTGGAGTGTTGCTGCCAATCAGCCCCAGCATTTT	CAWSVAANQPQHF	-	TRBJ1-5	many	TRBV30
TGCAGTGCTAGAGACACCGAGAACTATGGCTACACCTTC	CSARDTENYGYTF	-	TRBJ1-2	-	TRBV20-1
TGTGCCTGGAGTGTAGGGCGAGGGACCAATTCACCCCTCCACTTT	CAWSVGRGTNSPLHF	-	TRBJ1-6	many	TRBV30
TGTGCCAGCAGCTTGTCCTGGCTTTCCGGGACGCTTAACTATGGCTACACCTTC	CASSLSWLSGTLNYGYTF	-	TRBJ1-2	many	TRBV5-8
TGTGCCAGCAGCTCTATTTTAGGGGGTGTAGCCAAAAACATTCAGTACTTC	CASSSILGGVAKNIQYF	-	TRBJ2-4	-	TRBV5-6
TGCGCCAGCAGCTACCCTAGCGGGAGGGCCTACTATGAGCAGTTCTTC	CASSYPSGRAYYEQFF	TRBD2	TRBJ2-1	-	TRBV4-1
TGTGCCAGCAGTTTAAATACGGGAGGCCCCAACAATGAGCAGTTCTTC	CASSLNTGGPNNEQFF	TRBD2	TRBJ2-1	many	TRBV12-3/TRBV12-4
TGTGCCAGCAGACTCATCCGCTGGGGTCCAAACTATGGCTACACCTTC	CASRLIRWGPNYGYTF	-	TRBJ1-2	-	TRBV7-2
TGTGCCAGTAGTATAGCAACAGGGAGTAAGGACATTCAGTACTTC	CASSIATGSKDIQYF	-	TRBJ2-4	-	TRBV19
TGTGCCAGCAGCTTGGGCTTGGACAGAGATAGCAATCAGCCCCAGCATTTT	CASSLGLDRDSNQPQHF	-	TRBJ1-5	-	TRBV5-6
TGTGCCTGGAGTGTACCCTATAATTCACCCCTCCACTTT	CAWSVPYNSPLHF	-	TRBJ1-6	many	TRBV30
TGTGCCAGCAGCCCGGACAGGGGCCTATATCAGCCCCAGCATTTT	CASSPDRGLYQPQHF	TRBD1	TRBJ1-5	many	TRBV11-3
TGTGTCAGCAGCTTATTAGGGAGGAATCAGCCCCAGCATTTT	CVSSLLGRNQPQHF	-	TRBJ1-5	-	TRBV7-2
TGTGCCAGCAGCTCTGACCGAAGCACAGATACGCAGTATTTT	CASSSDRSTDTQYF	-	TRBJ2-3	-	TRBV12-3/TRBV12-4
TGCGCCAGCAGCCCCATTTTGCGACAGTCGGGGTATGAAAAACTGTTTTTT	CASSPILRQSGYEKLFF	-	TRBJ1-4	many	TRBV4-1
TGTGCCAGCAGCCAAGTAGTCTACTCCTACGAGCAGTACTTC	CASSQVVYSYEQYF	-	TRBJ2-7	many	TRBV3-1
TGTGCCAGCAGCTTGCGGGAAGCAGACAGGGGCTATAATTCACCCCTCCACTTT	CASSLREADRGYNSPLHF	TRBD1	TRBJ1-6	few	TRBV7-2
TGTGCCAGCAGGGGACCGGGACAGGCACAAGAGACCCAGTACTTC	CASRGPGQAQETQYF	TRBD1	TRBJ2-5	many	TRBV2
TGTGCTAGTGGCCGGGACAGGGATGATTGGGTGAGCAATCAGCCCCAGCATTTT	CASGRDRDDWVSNQPQHF	TRBD1	TRBJ1-5	-	TRBV12-5
TGTGCCAGCAGTTTAAGGAGGTCTAGAAAATACAATGAGCAGTTCTTC	CASSLRRSRKYNEQFF	-	TRBJ2-1	many	TRBV27
TGCGCCAGCAGCTTGGCATCCGAAACCCAGTACTTC	CASSLASETQYF	-	TRBJ2-5	few	TRBV5-1
TGTGCCAGCAGTTACTCGAGCGGTAGCTCTGGGGCCAACGTCCTGACTTTC	CASSYSSGSSGANVLTF	-	TRBJ2-6	-	TRBV6-5
TGCGCCAGCAGCACCGGGACTAGCGACGCGAATGAGCAGTTCTTC	CASSTGTSDANEQFF	TRBD2	TRBJ2-1	few	TRBV5-1
TGTGCCAGCAGCGCGGGACGCCCGGAGAACACTGAAGCTTTCTTT	CASSAGRPENTEAFF	-	TRBJ1-1	-	TRBV2
TGTGCCAGCAGCCAACCCCTAGGGCAAGGGTTTGGGGCCAACGTCCTGACTTTC	CASSQPLGQGFGANVLTF	-	TRBJ2-6	many	TRBV11-2
TGTGCCAGCAGTTCCTCGGATCCGGGGGGGGATGAGCAGTTCTTC	CASSSSDPGGDEQFF	TRBD2	TRBJ2-1	-	TRBV12-3/TRBV12-4
TGCGCCAGCAGCTTGGACGCGGGAGGAGGAGAGACCCAGTACTTC	CASSLDAGGGETQYF	TRBD2	TRBJ2-5	many	TRBV5-1
TGCAGCTGGAGGCAGGGGGCGAACACTGAAGCTTTCTTT	CSWRQGANTEAFF	TRBD1	TRBJ1-1	many	TRBV29-1
TGTGCCAGCAGCCAAGGACCGACTAGCGGGTTTCCGTACAATGAGCAGTTCTTC	CASSQGPTSGFPYNEQFF	TRBD2	TRBJ2-1	few	TRBV4-2
TGTGCCAGCAGTTCGGTGCGTTTGTGGGGACAGGGGGCTTGGAGCAATCAGCCCCAGCATTTT	CASSSVRLWGQGAWSNQPQHF	TRBD1	TRBJ1-5	many	TRBV27
TGTGCTAGTGGTAGTCCCGGGACAGGGGGCGGTGGGGCCAACGTCCTGACTTTC	CASGSPGTGGGGANVLTF	TRBD1	TRBJ2-6	few	TRBV12-5
TGTGCCAGCAGTATCCTAGCGGGAGGGCCTCTGTCTGGGGCCAACGTCCTGACTTTC	CASSILAGGPLSGANVLTF	TRBD2	TRBJ2-6	-	TRBV12-3/TRBV12-4
TGTGCCAGCAGCTTACCCACTATATGGATGACGATATACACAGATACGCAGTATTTT	CASSLPTIWMTIYTDTQYF	-	TRBJ2-3	many	TRBV7-3
TGCGCCAGCAGCTCCCTGCTAGCGGGAGCAGATACGCAGTATTTT	CASSSLLAGADTQYF	TRBD2	TRBJ2-3	many	TRBV5-1
TGCAGCGTGAAGAATACGCGGGAGATCGACGAGCAGTACTTC	CSVKNTREIDEQYF	TRBD2	TRBJ2-7	-	TRBV29-1
TGTGCCAGCAGTTTAGGACCGAACTCTGGAAACACCATATATTTT	CASSLGPNSGNTIYF	-	TRBJ1-3	many	TRBV12-3/TRBV12-4
TGTGCCTGGAGTCAAGGTGGGTCAGCCTACGAGCAGTACTTC	CAWSQGGSAYEQYF	-	TRBJ2-7	many	TRBV30
TGTGCCAGCAGCCAAGAGGGGCATCGGGAGACCCAGTACTTC	CASSQEGHRETQYF	-	TRBJ2-5	many	TRBV3-1
TGTGCCAGCAGCTTGATCTGGGGGAGGAGGAAGCTGACTTACAATGAGCAGTTCTTC	CASSLIWGRRKLTYNEQFF	-	TRBJ2-1	many	TRBV12-3/TRBV12-4
TGTGCCAGCAGTTTTGGCTATCGCGGGAAGCAGTTCTTC	CASSFGYRGKQFF	-	TRBJ2-1	many	TRBV28
TGTGCCAGCAGCCCTCGACAGGTGAGCTCCTACGAGCAGTACTTC	CASSPRQVSSYEQYF	-	TRBJ2-7	many	TRBV3-1
TGCAGTAAACTAACAGGGGCCGATACGCAGTATTTT	CSKLTGADTQYF	TRBD1	TRBJ2-3	many	TRBV20-1
TGTGCCAGCAGGGGGGGACTAGCGATGAGCACAGATACGCAGTATTTT	CASRGGLAMSTDTQYF	TRBD2	TRBJ2-3	-	TRBV12-3/TRBV12-4
TGTGCCAGCAGCTTAGTTTGGGACGGAACCTACGAGCAGTACTTC	CASSLVWDGTYEQYF	-	TRBJ2-7	many	TRBV7-9